A single sample gave rise to the 11 T cell receptor beta chains below, sequenced in a study of post-analysis software for immune sequencing data. These receptors' antigens are unknown. Unique molecular identifiers were present in the TCR beta cDNA libraries. Via MiXCR, TCRdb re-called the PCR reads, giving one row per CDR3 protein. The sample carries some 190,000 distinct CDR3 sequences, 25% to 30% recorded once. Findings of the study overall: Compared with controls, patients had more of 4 to 6 TRBV segments, including TRBV5-6, TRBV5-1 and TRBV20-1.

The sample taken for sequencing was blood. The receptor source for this set is a girl aged 2-17 years with multiple sclerosis.

This chain links TRBV5-1 with TRBJ1-6; D perhaps matches TRBD1 (5 bases). The ends were cut back, 0 bases at V and 7 bases at J, with 11 bases in the middle. The CDR3 contains 15 residues. CDR1 is SGHRS and CDR2 is YFSETQ in the germline V gene. The CDR3 DNA reads TGCGCCAGCAGCTTGGTGGTCAGGGAAAATTCACCCCTCCACTTT. Translated, it gives CASSLVVRENSPLHF.

The genes are TRBV12-3 or TRBV12-4 and TRBJ2-3, with D possibly TRBD2 on 7 matching bases. V was clipped by 3 bases and J by 14 bases, with 21 bases between them. The CDR3 spans 14 residues. The CDR3 reads CASSFYKLRGGLYF. The CDR3 region has the DNA TGTGCCAGCAGTTTTTATAAACTCCGCGGGGGCTTGTATTTT.

This clonotype was observed once. This may come from a read error, since a much larger clone is one base off. The V gene is TRBV7-9, the J gene TRBJ2-7; TRBD1 matches 7 bases. The CDR3 consists of 14 residues. Germline lookup yields CDR1 SEHNR and CDR2 FQNEAQ (reference sequence). The CDR3 coding sequence is TGTACCAGCAGCCCGGACAGGACCTACTACGAGCAGTACTTC. This translates into CTSSPDRTYYEQYF.

The sample holds many counts of this clonotype. This chain uses TRBV20-1 with TRBJ2-5; no clear D. Germline V gives CDR1 DFQATT, CDR2 SNEGSKA (reference sequence). This CDR3 region has 12 residues. The V end was cut by 6 bases, the J end by 4 bases, with 12 bases between. DNA of the CDR3: TGCAGTGCCGTGGCAGGTGTAGAGACCCAGTACTTC. This encodes CSAVAGVETQYF.

On this clonotype: A much larger clonotype is one base distant, so this may be a read error. DNA of the CDR3: TGTGCCAGCAGCTTGCGCAGCAACTATGGCCACACCTTC. Protein sequence: CASSLRSNYGHTF. The V and J genes are TRBV7-2 and TRBJ1-2; D remains ambiguous. The CDR3 has 13 residues. Germline loops: CDR1 SGHTA, CDR2 FQGNSA.

The chain joins TRBV27 to TRBJ1-6; tentative D call: TRBD1 (5 bases). The CDR3 length is 15 residues. Germline V lookup: CDR1 MNHEY, CDR2 SMNVEV (reference sequence). Trimming shortened V by 0 bases and J by 7 bases, and 10 bases separated the two germline ends. The CDR3 region is CASSLSVEGNSPLHF. Written as DNA, the CDR3 is TGTGCCAGCAGTTTATCGGTGGAGGGGAATTCACCCCTCCACTTT.

This clonotype appeared many times. The DNA of the CDR3 is TGTGCCAGCAGTTACTCGATTGGTTGGTCGAACACTGAAGCTTTCTTT. It codes for CASSYSIGWSNTEAFF. The chain carries TRBV6-5 and TRBJ1-1; D call uncertain. The V and J ends lost 0 bases and 1 base respectively, with 12 bases between them. Looked up from germline, CDR1 is MNHEY and CDR2 is SVGAGI. The CDR3 has 16 residues.

Of note for this clonotype: This clone may be a read error of a much larger clone one base away. This CDR3 is missing its conserved last phenylalanine or tryptophan, likely due to a read error. The V gene is TRBV6-1, the J gene TRBJ2-5; no firm D call. The closer fit of TRBJ2-7 to the DNA end suggests the J call may be wrong. The CDR3 consists of 15 residues. The germline V gene has CDR1 MNHNS and CDR2 SASEGT. The CDR3 region is CASNENFFGAYEQYC. Here the CDR3 DNA reads TGTGCCAGCAACGAAAATTTCTTCGGAGCCTACGAGCAGTACTGC.

The V and J genes are TRBV9 and TRBJ1-1; TRBD1 aligns across 7 bases. The CDR3 spans 13 residues. Germline CDR1 reads SGDLS; CDR2 reads YYNGEE. With V trimmed by 4 bases and J by 5 bases, 5 bases remained unmatched. The CDR3 is CASSYRGETEAFF. In nucleotides, the CDR3 is TGTGCCAGCAGCTACAGGGGCGAAACTGAAGCTTTCTTT. The full variable domain, with the rest looked up from reference TRBV9 and TRBJ1-1, is DSGVTQTPKHLITATGQRVTLRCSPRSGDLSVYWYQQSLDQGLQFLIQYYNGEERAKGNILERFSAQQFPDLHSELNLSSLELGDSALYFCASSYRGETEAFFGQGTRLTVV.

In DNA, the CDR3 is TGTGCCAGCAGAATTCTACAGTCTTATCGGGTCACTGAAGCTTTCTTT. Residues: CASRILQSYRVTEAFF. V gene TRBV21-1 combines with J gene TRBJ1-1. TRBV21-1 is an annotated pseudogene. The CDR3 is 16 residues long.

This clonotype was picked up many times. The chain is built from TRBV5-1 and TRBJ2-5; D remains unclear. The CDR3 runs to 13 residues. The V end lost 4 bases, the J end lost 2 bases, and 9 bases lay between the germline ends. CDR1 and CDR2 from the germline V gene are SGHRS and YFSETQ. DNA of the CDR3: TGCGCCAGCAGCCGAATCGCACAAGAGACCCAGTACTTC. This gives the protein CASSRIAQETQYF.